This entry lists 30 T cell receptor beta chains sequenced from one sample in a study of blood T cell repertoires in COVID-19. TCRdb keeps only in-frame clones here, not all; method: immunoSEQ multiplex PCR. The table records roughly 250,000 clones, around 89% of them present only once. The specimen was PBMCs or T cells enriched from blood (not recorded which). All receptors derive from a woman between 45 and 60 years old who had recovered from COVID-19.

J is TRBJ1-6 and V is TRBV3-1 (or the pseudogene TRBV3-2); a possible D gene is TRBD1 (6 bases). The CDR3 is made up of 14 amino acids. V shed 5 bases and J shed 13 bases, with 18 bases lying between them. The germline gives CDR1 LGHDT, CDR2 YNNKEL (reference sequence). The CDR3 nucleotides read TGTGCCAGCAGCGTACAGGGAAGCGGGGGGCCCCTCCACTTT. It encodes CASSVQGSGGPLHF.

CDR3 DNA sequence: TGTGCCAGCAGTTCGCGGATAAGGGGTGGCTACACCTTC. Translated: CASSSRIRGGYTF. The genes are TRBV28 and TRBJ1-2; weak D call: TRBD1 (5 bases). The CDR3 covers 13 residues. Germline-derived CDR1 and CDR2 are MDHEN and SYDVKM. Trimming removed 4 bases from V and 7 bases from J, with 13 bases in between.

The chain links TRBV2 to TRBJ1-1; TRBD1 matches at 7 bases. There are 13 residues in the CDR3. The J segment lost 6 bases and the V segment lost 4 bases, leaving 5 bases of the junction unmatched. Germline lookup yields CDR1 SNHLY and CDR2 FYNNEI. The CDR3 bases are TGTGCCAGCAGTGTCACAGGGGCCCCTGAAGCTTTCTTT. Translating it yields CASSVTGAPEAFF.

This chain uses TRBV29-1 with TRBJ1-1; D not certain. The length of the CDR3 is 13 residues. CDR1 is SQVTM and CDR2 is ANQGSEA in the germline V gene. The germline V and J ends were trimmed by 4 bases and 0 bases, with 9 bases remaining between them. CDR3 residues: CSVVGYMNTEAFF. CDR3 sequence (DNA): TGCAGCGTTGTCGGGTACATGAACACTGAAGCTTTCTTT.

As DNA, the CDR3 is TGTGCCAGCAGCCAAGATCCAGGACTAGCGGGAGCTTCAAGGACAGATACGCAGTATTTT. Protein sequence: CASSQDPGLAGASRTDTQYF. The chain has TRBV4-2 and TRBJ2-3; TRBD2 agrees at 13 bases. The CDR3 sequence is 20 residues long. From germline, CDR1 is LGHNA and CDR2 YNFKEQ. With 0 bases clipped from V and 3 bases from J, the junction kept 12 bases outside the gene matches.

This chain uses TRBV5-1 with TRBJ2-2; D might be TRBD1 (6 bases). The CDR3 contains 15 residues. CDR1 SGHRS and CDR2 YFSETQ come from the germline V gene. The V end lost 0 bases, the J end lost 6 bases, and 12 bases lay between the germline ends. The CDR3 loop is CASSLVAGVAGELFF. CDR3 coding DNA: TGCGCCAGCAGCTTGGTGGCAGGGGTAGCCGGGGAGCTGTTTTTT.

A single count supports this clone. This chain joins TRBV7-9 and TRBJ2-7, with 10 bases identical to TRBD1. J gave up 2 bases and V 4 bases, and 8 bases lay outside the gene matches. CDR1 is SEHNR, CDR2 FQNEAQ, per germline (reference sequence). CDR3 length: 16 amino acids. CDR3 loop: CASSSPRTGGTYEQYF. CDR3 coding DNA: TGTGCCAGCAGCTCCCCCCGGACAGGGGGAACCTACGAGCAGTACTTC.

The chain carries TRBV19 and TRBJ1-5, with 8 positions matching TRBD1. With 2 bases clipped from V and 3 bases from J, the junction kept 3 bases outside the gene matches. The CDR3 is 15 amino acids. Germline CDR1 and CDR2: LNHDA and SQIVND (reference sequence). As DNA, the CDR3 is TGTGCCAGTAGTATACAGGACAGGGTCAATCAGCCCCAGCATTTT. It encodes CASSIQDRVNQPQHF.

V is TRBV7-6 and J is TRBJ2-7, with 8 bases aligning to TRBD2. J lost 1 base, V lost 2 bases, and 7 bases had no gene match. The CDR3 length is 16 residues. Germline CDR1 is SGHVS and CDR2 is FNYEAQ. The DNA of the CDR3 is TGTGCCAGCAGCTTATTCCAGCGGGAGACATCCTACGAGCAGTACTTC. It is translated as CASSLFQRETSYEQYF.

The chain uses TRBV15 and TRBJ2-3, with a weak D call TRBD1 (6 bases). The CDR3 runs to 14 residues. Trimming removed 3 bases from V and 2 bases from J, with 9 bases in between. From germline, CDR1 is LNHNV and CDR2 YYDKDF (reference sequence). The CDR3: CATSSDRNTDTQYF. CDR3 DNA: TGTGCCACCAGCAGTGACAGGAACACAGATACGCAGTATTTT.

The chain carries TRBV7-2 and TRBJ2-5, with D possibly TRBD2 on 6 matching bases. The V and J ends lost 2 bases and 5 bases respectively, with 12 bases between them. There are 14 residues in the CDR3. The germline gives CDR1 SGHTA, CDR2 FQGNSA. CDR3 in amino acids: CASSLQLGRETQYF. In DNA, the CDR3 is TGTGCCAGCAGCTTACAGCTGGGGAGGGAGACCCAGTACTTC.

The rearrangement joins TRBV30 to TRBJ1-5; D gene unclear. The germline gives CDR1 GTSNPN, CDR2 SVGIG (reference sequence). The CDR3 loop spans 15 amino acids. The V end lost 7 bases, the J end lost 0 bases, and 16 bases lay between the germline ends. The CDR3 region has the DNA TGTGCCTCTGCGGGCCGAACGAATAGCAATCAGCCCCAGCATTTT. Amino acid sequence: CASAGRTNSNQPQHF.

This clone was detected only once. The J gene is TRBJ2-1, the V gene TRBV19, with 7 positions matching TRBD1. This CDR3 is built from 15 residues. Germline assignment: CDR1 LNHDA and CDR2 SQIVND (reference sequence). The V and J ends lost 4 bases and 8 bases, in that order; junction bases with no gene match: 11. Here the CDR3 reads CASSTSTGIGDEQFF. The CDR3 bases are TGTGCCAGTAGTACCTCGACAGGGATCGGAGATGAGCAGTTCTTC.

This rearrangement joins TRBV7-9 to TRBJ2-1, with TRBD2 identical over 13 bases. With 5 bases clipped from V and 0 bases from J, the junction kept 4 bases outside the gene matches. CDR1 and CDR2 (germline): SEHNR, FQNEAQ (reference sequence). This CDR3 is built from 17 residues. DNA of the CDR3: TGTGCCAGCAGCCCTCGGACTAGCGGGAGCTCCTACAATGAGCAGTTCTTC. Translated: CASSPRTSGSSYNEQFF.

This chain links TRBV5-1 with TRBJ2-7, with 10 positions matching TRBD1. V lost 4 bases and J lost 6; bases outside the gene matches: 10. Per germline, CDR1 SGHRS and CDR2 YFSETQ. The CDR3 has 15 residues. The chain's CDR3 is CASSPGTTGGLEQYF. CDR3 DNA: TGCGCCAGCAGCCCCGGAACGACAGGGGGCCTCGAGCAGTACTTC.

DNA of the CDR3: TGTGCCAGCAGTTTAATACAGGCAAACTATGGCTACACCTTC. It is translated as CASSLIQANYGYTF. The V gene is TRBV28, the J gene TRBJ1-2; the D gene is possibly TRBD1 (5 bases). This CDR3 region has 14 residues. V dropped 2 bases and J dropped 2 bases, with 9 bases sitting between them. The germline V gene encodes CDR1 MDHEN and CDR2 SYDVKM.

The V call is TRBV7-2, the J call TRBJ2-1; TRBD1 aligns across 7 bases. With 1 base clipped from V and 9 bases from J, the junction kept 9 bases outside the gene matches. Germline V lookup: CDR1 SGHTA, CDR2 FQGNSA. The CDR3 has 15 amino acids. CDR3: CASSLVVTGSPEQFF. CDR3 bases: TGTGCCAGCAGCTTAGTTGTGACAGGGTCTCCTGAGCAGTTCTTC.

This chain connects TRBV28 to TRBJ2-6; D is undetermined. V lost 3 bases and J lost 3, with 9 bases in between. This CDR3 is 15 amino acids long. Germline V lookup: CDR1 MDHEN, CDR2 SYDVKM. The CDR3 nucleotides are TGTGCCAGCAGTTTTCCAGGTGGTGGGGCCAACGTCCTGACTTTC. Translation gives CASSFPGGGANVLTF.

The CDR3 DNA reads TGTGCCAGCTCATCTACAGGGGGCAACTATGGCTACACCTTC. Protein product: CASSSTGGNYGYTF. This chain links TRBV18 with TRBJ1-2, with 9 bases that match TRBD1. Per the germline V gene, CDR1 is KGHSH and CDR2 is LQKENI. The CDR3 is 14 residues long. Germline trimming cut 5 bases from V and 2 bases from J; bases unmatched to any gene: 3.

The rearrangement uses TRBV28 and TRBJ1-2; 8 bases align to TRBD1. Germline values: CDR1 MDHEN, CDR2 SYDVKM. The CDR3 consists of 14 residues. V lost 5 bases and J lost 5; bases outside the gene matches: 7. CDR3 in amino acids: CASSKGTGVYGYTF. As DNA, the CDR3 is TGTGCCAGCAGTAAAGGGACAGGAGTTTATGGCTACACCTTC.

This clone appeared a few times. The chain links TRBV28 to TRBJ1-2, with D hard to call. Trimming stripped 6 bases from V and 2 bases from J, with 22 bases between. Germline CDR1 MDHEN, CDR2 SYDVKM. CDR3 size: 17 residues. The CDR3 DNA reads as TGTGCCAGCAGACACTTCCGGGTTATGACCTTCAACTATGGCTACACCTTC. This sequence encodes CASRHFRVMTFNYGYTF.

The CDR3 protein is CSVEAYAGGETDTQYF. In nucleotides, the CDR3 is TGCAGCGTTGAAGCGTATGCGGGAGGTGAGACAGATACGCAGTATTTT. The J gene is TRBJ2-3, the V gene TRBV29-1; 8 bases map to TRBD2. Trimming took 1 base from V and 3 from J; bases not matched to a gene: 9. The CDR3 consists of 16 residues. Germline CDR1 is SQVTM and CDR2 is ANQGSEA.

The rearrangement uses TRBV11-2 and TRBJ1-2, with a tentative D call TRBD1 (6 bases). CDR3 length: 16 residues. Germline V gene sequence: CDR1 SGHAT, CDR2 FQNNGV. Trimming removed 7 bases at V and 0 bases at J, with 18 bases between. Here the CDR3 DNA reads TGTGCCAGCACCCATTTGAGGGGGACCTCTAACTATGGCTACACCTTC. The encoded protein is CASTHLRGTSNYGYTF.

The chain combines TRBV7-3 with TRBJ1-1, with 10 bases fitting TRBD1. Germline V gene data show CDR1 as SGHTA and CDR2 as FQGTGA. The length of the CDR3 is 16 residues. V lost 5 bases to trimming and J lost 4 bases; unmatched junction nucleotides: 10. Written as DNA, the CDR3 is TGTGCCAGCAGCCCAAGGACAGGGGGAGGTGGCACTGAAGCTTTCTTT. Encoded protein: CASSPRTGGGGTEAFF.

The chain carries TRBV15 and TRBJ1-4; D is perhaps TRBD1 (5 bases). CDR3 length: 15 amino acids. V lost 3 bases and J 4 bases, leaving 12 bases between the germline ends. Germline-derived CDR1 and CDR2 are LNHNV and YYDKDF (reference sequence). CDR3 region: CATSRAGRDNEKLFF. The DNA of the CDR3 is TGTGCCACCAGCAGGGCAGGGAGGGATAATGAAAAACTGTTTTTT. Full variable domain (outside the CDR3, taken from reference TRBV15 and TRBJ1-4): DAMVIQNPRYQVTQFGKPVTLSCSQTLNHNVMYWYQQKSSQAPKLLFHYYDKDFNNEADTPDNFQSRRPNTSFCFLDIRSPGLGDTAMYLCATSRAGRDNEKLFFGSGTQLSVL.

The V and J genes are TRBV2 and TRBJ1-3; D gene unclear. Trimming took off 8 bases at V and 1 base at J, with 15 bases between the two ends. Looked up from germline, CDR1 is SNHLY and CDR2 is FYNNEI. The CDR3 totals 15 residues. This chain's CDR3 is CASDKGDWSGNTIYF. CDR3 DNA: TGTGCCAGCGACAAGGGAGATTGGTCTGGAAACACCATATATTTT.

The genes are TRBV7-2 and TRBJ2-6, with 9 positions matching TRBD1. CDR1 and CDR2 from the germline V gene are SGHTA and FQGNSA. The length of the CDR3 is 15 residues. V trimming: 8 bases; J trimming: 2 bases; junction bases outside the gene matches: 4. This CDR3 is CASGTGRPGANVLTF. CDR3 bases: TGTGCCAGCGGGACAGGGAGACCTGGGGCCAACGTCCTGACTTTC.

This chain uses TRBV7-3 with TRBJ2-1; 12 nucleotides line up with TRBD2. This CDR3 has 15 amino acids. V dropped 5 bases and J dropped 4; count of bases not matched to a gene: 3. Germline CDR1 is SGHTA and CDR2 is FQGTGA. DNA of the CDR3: TGTGCCAGCAGCGATGGACTAGCGGGATACAATGAGCAGTTCTTC. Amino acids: CASSDGLAGYNEQFF.

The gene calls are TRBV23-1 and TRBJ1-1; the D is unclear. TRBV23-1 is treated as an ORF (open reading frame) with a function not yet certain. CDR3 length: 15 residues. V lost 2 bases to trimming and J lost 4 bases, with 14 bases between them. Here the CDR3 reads CASSQRYETGTEAFF. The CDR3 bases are TGCGCCAGCAGTCAAAGGTACGAAACGGGCACTGAAGCTTTCTTT.

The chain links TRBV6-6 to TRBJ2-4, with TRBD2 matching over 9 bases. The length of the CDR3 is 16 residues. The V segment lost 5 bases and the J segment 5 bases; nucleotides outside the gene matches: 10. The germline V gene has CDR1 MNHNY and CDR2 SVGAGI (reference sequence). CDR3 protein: CASSTAGGSVENIQYF. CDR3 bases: TGTGCCAGCAGTACGGCGGGAGGGAGCGTTGAAAACATTCAGTACTTC.